These 10 T cell receptor beta chains originate from one sample sequenced in a study of blood T cells in healthy people across ages. The use of a sample-barcoded 5' primer and a J-beta primer mix characterized a second PCR of about 7 to 12 cycles. TCRdb ran MiXCR on the 5' RACE reads and lists one entry per CDR3 protein. The sample lists 1,800,000 or so distinct CDR3 sequences, approximately 40% seen once, with 23% in the top ten. The sequenced material came from blood. These receptors were obtained from a human donor in good health.

V usage is TRBV29-1 and J usage is TRBJ2-3; D uncertain. Per the germline V gene, CDR1 is SQVTM and CDR2 is ANQGSEA. V dropped 1 base and J dropped 0 bases, with 11 bases sitting between them. The CDR3 length is 15 residues. The CDR3, as DNA: TGCAGCGTTGAAGCATGCACCGTTAGCACAGATACGCAGTATTTT. It yields the protein CSVEACTVSTDTQYF.

This clonotype was seen a few times. V is TRBV6-2 or TRBV6-3 and J is TRBJ2-1; 10 nucleotides line up with TRBD2. This CDR3 spans 15 amino acids. CDR1 MNHEY and CDR2 SVGEGT come from the germline V gene. The ends lost 4 bases at V and 7 bases at J; junction bases unmatched: 7. CDR3 region: CASSSSSGGSNEQFF. CDR3 nucleotides: TGTGCCAGCAGTTCCTCTAGCGGGGGCTCGAATGAGCAGTTCTTC.

The J gene is TRBJ2-4, the V gene TRBV25-1; perhaps TRBD2 as D (6 bases). CDR1 and CDR2 from the germline V gene are MGHDK and SYGVNS. Trimming shortened V by 11 bases and J by 13 bases, and 15 bases separated the two germline ends. The length of the CDR3 is 10 residues. CDR3 amino acids: CASGGSKQYF. CDR3 in DNA: TGTGCCTCCGGAGGGAGCAAGCAGTACTTC.

In its sample, this clonotype was seen a few times. The genes are TRBV20-1 and TRBJ1-2; tentatively, D is TRBD1 (5 bases). The V gene lost 6 bases and the J gene lost 3 bases, with 17 bases spanning the gap. Germline CDR1 is DFQATT and CDR2 is SNEGSKA (reference sequence). The CDR3 spans 14 residues. CDR3 nucleotide sequence: TGCAGTGCGCATCACCGGGACCGAGACTATGGCTACACCTTC. Translating gives CSAHHRDRDYGYTF.

In this sample, this clonotype turned up a few times. A read error may produce the germline difference seen at one junction end. The rearrangement uses TRBV7-9 and TRBJ1-5; 9 bases are shared with TRBD1. Germline V lookup: CDR1 SEHNR, CDR2 FQNEAQ (reference sequence). There are 14 residues in the CDR3. The CDR3 DNA reads TGTGCCGGCAGCACGGGACAGGGTGGGCAGCCCCAGCATTTT. This sequence encodes CAGSTGQGGQPQHF.

A few counts support this clonotype. CDR3 DNA sequence: TGCAGCGTCCAGGGAGGGGCTAACTATGGCTACACCTTC. The encoded protein is CSVQGGANYGYTF. This sequence joins TRBV29-1 and TRBJ1-2; the D gene is possibly TRBD1 (5 bases). Germline-derived CDR1 and CDR2 are SQVTM and ANQGSEA. Trimming removed 6 bases from V and 0 bases from J, with 11 bases in between. The CDR3 extends over 13 amino acids.

In its sample, this clonotype was seen a few times. The chain couples TRBV28 to TRBJ2-1, with a possible D match to TRBD2 (5 bases). Germline V lookup: CDR1 MDHEN, CDR2 SYDVKM. The CDR3 has 15 residues. V lost 5 bases and J 0 bases, leaving 11 bases between the germline ends. CDR3 amino acids: CASSTVGSSYNEQFF. CDR3 in DNA: TGTGCCAGCAGTACCGTGGGGAGCTCCTACAATGAGCAGTTCTTC.

This clonotype appeared a few times. In DNA form, the CDR3 reads TGTGCCAGCAGTTTCAGGGTTGGTGGGGTAAACCCCAGTTCACCCCTCCACTTT. It specifies CASSFRVGGVNPSSPLHF. The gene calls are TRBV12-3 or TRBV12-4 and TRBJ1-6; D might be TRBD1 (5 bases). The CDR3 is 18 amino acids. V gave up 3 bases and J gave up 9 bases, with 24 bases separating them.

This clonotype was seen only a few times. The rearrangement uses TRBV29-1 and TRBJ1-1; D is undetermined. Trimming pared 6 bases from V and 3 bases from J, leaving 11 bases between. Looked up from germline, CDR1 is SQVTM and CDR2 is ANQGSEA. This CDR3 spans 12 amino acids. The CDR3 region is CSVHPSYTEAFF. The CDR3 nucleotides read TGCAGCGTCCATCCCTCCTACACTGAAGCTTTCTTT.

V and J are TRBV7-2 and TRBJ2-3, with D possibly matching TRBD2 (5 bases). CDR1 SGHTA and CDR2 FQGNSA come from the germline V gene. V was cut by 1 base and J by 6 bases, with 11 bases left in between. The CDR3 sequence is 14 residues long. Here the CDR3 DNA reads TGTGCCAGCAGCTTAGAGTCCGGGGAGGATACGCAGTATTTT. Protein sequence: CASSLESGEDTQYF.